Shown below are 4 T cell receptor beta chains from a single sample sequenced in a study of cytomegalovirus exposure and HLA in healthy donors. The PCR employed 60 Vbeta primers together with 13 Jbeta primers. Sequencing used immunoSEQ multiplex PCR; TCRdb keeps in-frame clones, though not all of them. The sample carries 200,000 to 250,000 clones, roughly 84% recorded once. What was sequenced was PBMCs. These receptors all stem from a human donor in good health.

This rearrangement joins TRBV7-9 to TRBJ2-5; 7 bases are a match to TRBD1. This CDR3 comprises 13 residues. V gave up 7 bases and J gave up 5 bases; unmatched junction bases: 7. Per germline, CDR1 SEHNR and CDR2 FQNEAQ (reference sequence). As DNA, the CDR3 is TGTGCCAGCATCACGACAGGGCGGGAGACCCAGTACTTC. This sequence encodes CASITTGRETQYF.

The rearrangement links TRBV11-3 to TRBJ2-1; perhaps TRBD2 as D (5 bases). The germline V gene encodes CDR1 SGHNT and CDR2 YENEEA. Trimming cost V 4 bases and J 9 bases, with 19 bases left between them. This CDR3 has 15 amino acids. The CDR3 coding sequence is TGTGCCAGCAGCTCCGGACCCGGAGGTAGGGCTGAGCAGTTCTTC. Translation: CASSSGPGGRAEQFF.

The chain links TRBV6-5 to TRBJ2-5, with D possibly being TRBD2 (5 bases). The V and J ends lost 0 bases and 3 bases respectively, with 14 bases between them. Germline V gene data show CDR1 as MNHEY and CDR2 as SVGAGI. The CDR3 spans 16 residues. The CDR3 reads CASSYSIRAGEETQYF. In DNA, the CDR3 is TGTGCCAGCAGTTACTCGATTCGTGCGGGCGAAGAGACCCAGTACTTC.

As to this clone: This CDR3 is also generated by other DNA sequences in the sample. The chain carries TRBV6-5 and TRBJ2-7, with TRBD2 matching 12 bases. Germline CDR1 MNHEY, CDR2 SVGAGI. V gave up 0 bases and J gave up 3 bases; unmatched junction bases: 0. The CDR3 spans 15 residues. The CDR3 coding sequence is TGTGCCAGCAGTTACTCGACTAGCGGGAGCTACGAGCAGTACTTC. Its translation: CASSYSTSGSYEQYF.